This T cell receptor beta chain emerged from a study of early T cells in non-severe SARS-CoV-2 infection. Looked up from germline, CDR1 is ENHRY and CDR2 is SYGVKD. The V and J ends lost 6 bases and 5 bases, in that order; junction bases with no gene match: 15. The length of the CDR3 is 17 residues. One entry per CDR3 protein results from TCRdb running MiXCR on the 5' RACE reads. The sample has 75,000 to 80,000 distinct CDR3 sequences, roughly a sixth seen once. This clonotype was detected only once. The chain employs TRBV10-3 and TRBJ2-2; 7 nucleotides match TRBD1. This sequence was found in an adult who was a healthcare worker with PCR-confirmed SARS-CoV-2 infection or an uninfected control (not recorded which). The sample was whole blood. The chain's CDR3 is CAIRTFGTAWGTGELFF. Written as DNA, the CDR3 is TGTGCCATCAGGACCTTCGGGACAGCTTGGGGGACCGGGGAGCTGTTTTTT.